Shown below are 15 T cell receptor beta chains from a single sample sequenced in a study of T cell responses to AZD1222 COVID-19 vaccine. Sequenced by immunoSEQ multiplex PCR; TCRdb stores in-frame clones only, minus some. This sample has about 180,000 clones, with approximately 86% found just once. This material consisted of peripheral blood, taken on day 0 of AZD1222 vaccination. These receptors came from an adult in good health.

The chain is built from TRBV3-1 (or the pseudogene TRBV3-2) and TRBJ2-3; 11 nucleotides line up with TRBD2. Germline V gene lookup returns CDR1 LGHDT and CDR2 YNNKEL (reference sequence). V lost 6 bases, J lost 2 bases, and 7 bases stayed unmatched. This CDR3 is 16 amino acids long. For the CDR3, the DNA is TGTGCCAGCAGTCCGATACTAGCGGGGGTCACAGATACGCAGTATTTT. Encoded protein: CASSPILAGVTDTQYF.

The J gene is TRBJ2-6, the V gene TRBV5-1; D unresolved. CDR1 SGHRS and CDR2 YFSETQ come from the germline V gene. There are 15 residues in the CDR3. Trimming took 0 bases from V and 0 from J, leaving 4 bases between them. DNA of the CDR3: TGCGCCAGCAGCTTGGGAGGCTCTGGGGCCAACGTCCTGACTTTC. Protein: CASSLGGSGANVLTF.

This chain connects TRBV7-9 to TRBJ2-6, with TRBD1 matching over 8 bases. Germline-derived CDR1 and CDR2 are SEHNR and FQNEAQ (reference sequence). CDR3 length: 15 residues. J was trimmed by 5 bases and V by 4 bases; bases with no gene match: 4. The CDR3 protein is CASSSGQARANVLTF. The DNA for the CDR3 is TGTGCCAGCAGCTCGGGACAGGCGCGGGCCAACGTCCTGACTTTC. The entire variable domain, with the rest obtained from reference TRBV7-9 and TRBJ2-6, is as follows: DTGVSQNPRHKITKRGQNVTFRCDPISEHNRLYWYRQTLGQGPEFLTYFQNEAQLEKSRLLSDRFSAERPKGSFSTLEIQRTEQGDSAMYLCASSSGQARANVLTFGAGSRLTVL.

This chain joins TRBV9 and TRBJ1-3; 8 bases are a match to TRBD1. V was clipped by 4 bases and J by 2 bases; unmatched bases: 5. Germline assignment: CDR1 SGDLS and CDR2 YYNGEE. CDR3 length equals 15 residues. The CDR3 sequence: CASSRQDRAGNTIYF. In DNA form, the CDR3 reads TGTGCCAGCAGCAGACAGGACAGGGCTGGAAACACCATATATTTT.

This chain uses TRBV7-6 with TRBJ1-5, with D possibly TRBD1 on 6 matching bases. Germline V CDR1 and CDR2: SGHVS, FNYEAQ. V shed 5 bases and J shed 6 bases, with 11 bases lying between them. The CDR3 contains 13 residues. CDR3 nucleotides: TGTGCCAGCAGCCCCAGGGGTGGTCAGCCCCAGCATTTT. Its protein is CASSPRGGQPQHF.

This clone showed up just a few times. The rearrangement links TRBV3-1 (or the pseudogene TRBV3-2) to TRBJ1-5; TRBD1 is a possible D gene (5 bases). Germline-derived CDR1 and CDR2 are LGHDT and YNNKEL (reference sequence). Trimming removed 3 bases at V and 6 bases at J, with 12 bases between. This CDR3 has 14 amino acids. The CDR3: CASSQIGGLQPQHF. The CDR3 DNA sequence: TGTGCCAGCAGCCAGATCGGGGGTCTTCAGCCCCAGCATTTT.

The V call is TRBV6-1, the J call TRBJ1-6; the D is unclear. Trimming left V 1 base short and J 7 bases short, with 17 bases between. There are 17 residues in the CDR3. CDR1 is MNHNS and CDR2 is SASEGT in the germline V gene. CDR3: CASSEVPGGDTNSPLHF. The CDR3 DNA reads TGTGCCAGCAGTGAAGTCCCGGGTGGAGATACGAATTCACCCCTCCACTTT.

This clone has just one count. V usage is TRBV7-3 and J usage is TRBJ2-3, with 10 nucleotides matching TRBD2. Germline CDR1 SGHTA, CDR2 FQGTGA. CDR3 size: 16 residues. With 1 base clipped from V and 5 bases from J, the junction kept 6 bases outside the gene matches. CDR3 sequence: CASSLRLAGRGDTQYF. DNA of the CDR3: TGTGCCAGCAGCTTAAGACTAGCGGGCCGTGGAGATACGCAGTATTTT.

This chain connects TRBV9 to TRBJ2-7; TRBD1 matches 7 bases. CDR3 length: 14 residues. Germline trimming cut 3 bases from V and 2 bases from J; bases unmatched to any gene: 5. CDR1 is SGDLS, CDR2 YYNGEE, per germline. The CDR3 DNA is TGTGCCAGCAGCGCCGACAGGGAACCCTACGAGCAGTACTTC. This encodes CASSADREPYEQYF.

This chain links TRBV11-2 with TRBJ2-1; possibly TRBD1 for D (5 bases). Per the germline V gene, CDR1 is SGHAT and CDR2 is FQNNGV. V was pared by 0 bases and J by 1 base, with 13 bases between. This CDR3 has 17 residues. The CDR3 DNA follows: TGTGCCAGCAGCTTAGATCCTAGGGGCCTTTCCTACAATGAGCAGTTCTTC. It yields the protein CASSLDPRGLSYNEQFF.

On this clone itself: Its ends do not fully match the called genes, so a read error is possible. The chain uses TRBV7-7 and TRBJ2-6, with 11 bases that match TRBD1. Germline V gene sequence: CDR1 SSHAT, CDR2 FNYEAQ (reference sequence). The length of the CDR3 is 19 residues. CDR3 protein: CASSSVPGQGGSGANVLTF. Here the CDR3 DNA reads TGTGCTAGCAGCTCCGTACCGGGACAGGGGGGCTCCGGGGCCAACGTCCTGACTTTC.

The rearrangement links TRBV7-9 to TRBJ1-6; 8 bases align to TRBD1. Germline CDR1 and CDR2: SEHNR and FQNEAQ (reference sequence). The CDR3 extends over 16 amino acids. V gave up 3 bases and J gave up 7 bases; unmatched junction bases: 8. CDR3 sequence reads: CASSFVRGPSNSPLHF. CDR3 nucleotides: TGTGCCAGCAGCTTCGTCAGGGGGCCCTCCAATTCACCCCTCCACTTT.

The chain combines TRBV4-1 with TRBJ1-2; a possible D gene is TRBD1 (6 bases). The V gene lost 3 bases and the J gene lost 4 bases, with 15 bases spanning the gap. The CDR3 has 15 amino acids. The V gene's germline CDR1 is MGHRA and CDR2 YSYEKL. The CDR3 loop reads CASSQALRTAYGYTF. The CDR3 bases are TGCGCCAGCAGCCAGGCCTTAAGGACAGCCTATGGCTACACCTTC.

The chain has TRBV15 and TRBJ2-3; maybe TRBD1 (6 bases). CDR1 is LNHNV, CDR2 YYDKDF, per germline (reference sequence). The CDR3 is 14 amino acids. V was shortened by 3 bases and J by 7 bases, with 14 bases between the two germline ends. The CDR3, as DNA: TGTGCCACCAGCAGTGTTGGGGGCATCAATACGCAGTATTTT. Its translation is CATSSVGGINTQYF.

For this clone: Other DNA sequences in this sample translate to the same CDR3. The CDR3 spells CASSWGGTEAFF. Here the CDR3 DNA reads TGTGCCAGCAGCTGGGGGGGCACTGAAGCTTTCTTT. V gene TRBV5-4 combines with J gene TRBJ1-1; TRBD1 might be the D (5 bases). CDR3 length: 12 residues. V was shortened by 3 bases and J by 4 bases, with 7 bases between the two germline ends. CDR1 is SGHNT, CDR2 YYREEE, per germline (reference sequence).